This T cell receptor (beta chain) came from a study of cytomegalovirus exposure and HLA in healthy donors. Study at large: An earlier analysis identified under 130 million unique TCR beta sequences in about 179 million T cells.

The V and J ends lost 1 base and 0 bases respectively, with 13 bases between them. The CDR3 runs to 16 residues. Germline CDR1 reads LGHNA; CDR2 reads YNFKEQ. Researchers ran the PCR with 60 Vbeta and 13 Jbeta primers. Sequencing was performed with immunoSEQ multiplex PCR; in TCRdb, only in-frame clones are kept and a portion is missing. The sample holds roughly 100,000 clones; 76% are singletons and the top ten take around 8.8%. Remarks on this clone: Its antigen is unknown.

Broader study findings: Later analysis demonstrated an association between a missense DCLRE1C variant and TCR beta V- and J-gene trimming. Later, TCR association rates were found to vary by HLA locus, highest for DRB1 and lowest for HLA-C. What TCR beta sequences reportedly achieved was accurate prediction of HLA-A and HLA-B alleles in most subjects.

The sample was PBMCs. The chain has TRBV4-2 and TRBJ2-7; weak D call: TRBD2 (6 bases). The clonotype was recovered from a man aged 40-50 years in good health and CMV-seropositive. The CDR3 sequence: CASSQAGVQSSYEQYF. DNA of the CDR3: TGTGCCAGCAGCCAAGCGGGGGTCCAAAGCTCCTACGAGCAGTACTTC.